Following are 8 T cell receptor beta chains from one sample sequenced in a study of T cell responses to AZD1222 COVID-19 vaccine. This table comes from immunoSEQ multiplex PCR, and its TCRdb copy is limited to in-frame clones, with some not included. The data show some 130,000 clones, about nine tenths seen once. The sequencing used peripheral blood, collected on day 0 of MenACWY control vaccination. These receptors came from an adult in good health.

CDR3 protein: CASSYSFNEKLFF. The CDR3, as DNA: TGTGCCAGCAGCTACAGCTTTAATGAAAAACTGTTTTTT. The V and J genes are TRBV5-5 and TRBJ1-4; D is ambiguous. Germline CDR1 is SGHKS and CDR2 is YYEKEE (reference sequence). Between the trimmed V and J ends, which lost 3 bases and 4 bases, there was a span of 7 bases. The CDR3 has 13 residues.

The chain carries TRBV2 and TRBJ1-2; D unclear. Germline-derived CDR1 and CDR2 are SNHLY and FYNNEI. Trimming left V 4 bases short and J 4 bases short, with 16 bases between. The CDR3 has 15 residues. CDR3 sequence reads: CASSVKPTELYGYTF. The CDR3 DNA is TGTGCCAGCAGTGTTAAACCGACCGAACTCTATGGCTACACCTTC.

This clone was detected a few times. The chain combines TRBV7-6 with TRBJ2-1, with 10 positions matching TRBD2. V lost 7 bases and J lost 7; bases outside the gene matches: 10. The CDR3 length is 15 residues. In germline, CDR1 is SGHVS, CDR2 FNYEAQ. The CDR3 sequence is CASTLATSGSNEQFF. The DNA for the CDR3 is TGTGCCAGCACCCTGGCGACTAGCGGGTCTAATGAGCAGTTCTTC.

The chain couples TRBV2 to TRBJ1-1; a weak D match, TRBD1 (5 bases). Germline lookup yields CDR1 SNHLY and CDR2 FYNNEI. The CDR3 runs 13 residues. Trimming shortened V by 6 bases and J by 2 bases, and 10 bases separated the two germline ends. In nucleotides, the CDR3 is TGTGCCAGCAGCGGGACCCTCAACACTGAAGCTTTCTTT. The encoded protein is CASSGTLNTEAFF.

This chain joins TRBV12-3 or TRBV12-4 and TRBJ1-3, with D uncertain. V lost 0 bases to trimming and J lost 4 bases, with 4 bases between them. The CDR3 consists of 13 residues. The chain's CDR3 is CASSLALGNTIYF. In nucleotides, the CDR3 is TGTGCCAGCAGTTTAGCCCTAGGAAACACCATATATTTT.

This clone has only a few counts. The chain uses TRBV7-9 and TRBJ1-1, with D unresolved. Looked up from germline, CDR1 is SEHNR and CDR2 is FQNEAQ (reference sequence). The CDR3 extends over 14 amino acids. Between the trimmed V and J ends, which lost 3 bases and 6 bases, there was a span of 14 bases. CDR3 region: CASSFEGETAEAFF. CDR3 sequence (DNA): TGTGCCAGCAGCTTCGAAGGAGAAACGGCTGAAGCTTTCTTT.

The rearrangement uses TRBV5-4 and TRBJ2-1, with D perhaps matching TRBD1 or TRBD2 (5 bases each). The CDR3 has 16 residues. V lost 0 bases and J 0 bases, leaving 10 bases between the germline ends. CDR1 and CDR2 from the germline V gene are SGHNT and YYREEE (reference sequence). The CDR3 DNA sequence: TGTGCCAGCAGCTTGGTGGGGGTGGGCTCCTACAATGAGCAGTTCTTC. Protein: CASSLVGVGSYNEQFF.

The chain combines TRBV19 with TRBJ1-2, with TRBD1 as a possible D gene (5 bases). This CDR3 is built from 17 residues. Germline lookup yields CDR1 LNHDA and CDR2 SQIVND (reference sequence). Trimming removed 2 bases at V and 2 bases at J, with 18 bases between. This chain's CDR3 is CASSIRGVGRTNYGYTF. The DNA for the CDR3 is TGTGCCAGTAGTATAAGGGGAGTAGGGCGGACAAACTATGGCTACACCTTC. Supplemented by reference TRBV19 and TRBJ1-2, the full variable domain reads DGGITQSPKYLFRKEGQNVTLSCEQNLNHDAMYWYRQDPGQGLRLIYYSQIVNDFQKGDIAEGYSVSREKKESFPLTVTSAQKNPTAFYLCASSIRGVGRTNYGYTFGSGTRLTVV.